This entry is about one T cell receptor (beta chain). This receptor's antigen is unknown. No quality values exist for individual bases; no much larger clone is one base distant. To prepare the library, 5' RACE was applied. The sample was run on an Illumina HiSeq 2500. A second PCR of about 7 to 12 cycles was performed with a sample-barcoded 5' primer and a J-beta primer mix. A unique molecular identifier was introduced onto each TCR beta cDNA molecule by a template-switch 5' adaptor carrying 12 random nucleotides. Each sample yielded at least 3 million CDR3-containing paired-end reads. All of the RNA was converted into first-strand cDNA using the Mint cDNA synthesis kit, with a TRBC-specific oligonucleotide serving as the primer. Following uracil-DNA glycosylase treatment, all cDNA underwent a first 18-cycle PCR with the universal primers M1SS and BC2_uni_R. For the original study's pipeline: For normalization, 1 million high-quality reads, each with a distinct molecular identifier, were randomly selected from each sample. Reads with shared molecular identifiers were discarded instead of being binned into consensus sequences. MiTCR, with a Q25 quality threshold and the strictest error-elimination algorithm, was used for CDR3 identification, clonotype clustering and error correction. A nonparametric unseen species model with Euler transformation was used to estimate a lower bound on total TCR beta diversity. The public sequencing data were trimmed at Q25 with fastp and processed into clonotypes with MiXCR by TCRdb, which kept only in-frame beta chains. Identical CDR3 proteins give one entry, which carries the most common genes and DNA. For this entry, the V and J calls and clone size follow TCRdb and not the study's own pipeline. The sample has around 1,700,000 distinct CDR3 sequences on record, 28% of them singletons. The biggest ten clones account for 6.5% to 8.5% of the sample.

Donors were a few dozen systemically healthy Caucasian individuals from Russia aged roughly 6 to 95 years. Approximately 9 milliliters of peripheral blood were collected from each donor into EDTA-treated Vacutainer tubes. PBMCs were isolated by Ficoll-Paque density-gradient centrifugation, with at least 6.5 million obtained per sample. Trizol reagent was used to extract total RNA from the PBMCs, yielding at least 6 micrograms per sample. Naive CD45RAhigh/CD27high T cell percentages were measured by flow cytometry on a PBMC aliquot from every donor. This sample was included in a study of blood T cells in healthy people across ages (dated by TCRdb to the mid-2010s). At the level of the whole study: In model experiments, roughly one uniquely barcoded TCR beta cDNA molecule per two T cells was captured by template switching. Age-related changes in TCR beta repertoire diversity were measured in the study by deep sequencing normalized with unique cDNA molecular identifiers. To avoid experimental bias, donors of different ages were randomly spread across the sequencing lanes. Using the same blood draw, the study looked at two additional independent replicas of 1 million unique cDNA reads for two donors, one aged 18 to 30 and the other aged 80 or older. The donors were split into four age groups: young (average 16 years), middle-aged (nearly 40), aged (62) and long-lived (over 80).

Measured from the cysteine to the phenylalanine, the CDR3 is 13 residues long. Solely the CDR3 DNA is kept, with 39 bases framed from the first base. V gives up 6 bases and J gives up 2 bases, and the segment between their germline ends measures 11 bases. From the germline V gene, CDR1 is SQVTM and CDR2 is ANQGSEA. Broad study findings and their caveats: As age increased, observed TCR beta diversity per million T cells dropped in a roughly linear way, and a significant reduction was already evident by age 40. The CMV infection status of donors was not known, potentially confounding age-related changes in expanded clonotypes. Because profiling used bulk unsorted PBMCs, naive and antigen-experienced compartments could not be compared conclusively. The long-lived group showed more naive CD4+ T cells, fewer expanded clones and increased TCR diversity than the aged group, suggesting age selection. The percentage of naive T cells measured by flow cytometry correlated strongly with observed TCR beta diversity. Estimates of total diversity from one million sequenced T cells were regarded as lower bounds and underestimates.

This chain is built from TRBV29-1 and TRBJ1-5, with the D gene uncertain. The receptor comes from a woman aged 30 to 39 in good health. The sample taken for sequencing was blood. The nucleotides are TGCAGCGTCCAAATCCGGGGCAATCAGCCCCAGCATTTT. The resulting protein is CSVQIRGNQPQHF.